This is a list of T cell receptor beta chains from one sample in a study of blood T cell repertoires in COVID-19. Profiling relied on immunoSEQ multiplex PCR, and the TCRdb table lists in-frame clones only, not all of them. The repertoire holds around 97,000 clones, with approximately 87% as singletons. Sample: peripheral blood. Receptors were obtained from a human donor in a cohort sampled during active COVID-19. CDR3s include the opening cysteine and the closing phenylalanine or tryptophan. The D gene is left open where the match is weak. Rows give clone size only sometimes, using once, few, many, or a class for an expanded clone.

TGTGCCAGCAGGACGTCACAGGGGAACTATGGCTACACCTTC | CASRTSQGNYGYTF | NA | TRBJ1-2 | TRBV6-5 | TRBD1
TGCGCCAGCAGCTCCGGGGACTATCGGCTCAATGAGCAGTTCTTC | CASSSGDYRLNEQFF | few | TRBJ2-1 | TRBV5-1 | TRBD2
TGTGCCAGCAGCACGACAGTTAACTATGGCTACACCTTC | CASSTTVNYGYTF | NA | TRBJ1-2 | TRBV7-9 | NA
TGTGCCAGCAGCATTACAGGGGTCCCCTCCTACGAGCAGTACTTC | CASSITGVPSYEQYF | NA | TRBJ2-7 | TRBV5-4 | TRBD1
TGCGCCAGCAGCCAAACCAGGGTAGTGGGCAATTCACCCCTCCACTTT | CASSQTRVVGNSPLHF | NA | TRBJ1-6 | TRBV4-1 | NA
TGTGCTAGTGGGCTGGACAGCATAACCTACGAGCAGTACTTC | CASGLDSITYEQYF | once | TRBJ2-7 | TRBV12-5 | NA
TGTGCCAGCAGCGTAGTACAGGGGGGCCAAGAGACCCAGTACTTC | CASSVVQGGQETQYF | NA | TRBJ2-5 | TRBV9 | TRBD1
TGTGCCAGCAGGGAACTAGCGGGGGCGGCAGATACGCAGTATTTT | CASRELAGAADTQYF | NA | TRBJ2-3 | TRBV7-8 | TRBD2
TGTGCCAGCGGAACAGATGAGCAGTTCTTC | CASGTDEQFF | NA | TRBJ2-1 | TRBV6-6 | NA
TGCGCCAGCAGCCAAGACCCGCAGGGCGCCCGGGAGCTGTTTTTT | CASSQDPQGARELFF | NA | TRBJ2-2 | TRBV4-1 | NA
TGTGCCAGCAGTTACGGTCGTAGCTCCTACAATGAGCAGTTCTTC | CASSYGRSSYNEQFF | NA | TRBJ2-1 | TRBV6-5 | NA
TGTGCCAGCGGAGACCGGGACAGGGGAAATCAGCCCCAGCATTTT | CASGDRDRGNQPQHF | NA | TRBJ1-5 | TRBV6-5 | TRBD1
TGTGCCAGCAGTTTATCGAATGTGGGACTAGCGTTTGAGACCCAGTACTTC | CASSLSNVGLAFETQYF | once | TRBJ2-5 | TRBV27 | TRBD2
TGTGCCAGCAGCCAAATTCCGGGACTAGTCCCCTACGAGCAGTACTTC | CASSQIPGLVPYEQYF | NA | TRBJ2-7 | TRBV7-9 | TRBD2
TGTGCCAGCAGCGGGGGGGGCACAGATACGCAGTATTTT | CASSGGGTDTQYF | NA | TRBJ2-3 | TRBV2 | TRBD2
TGTGCCAGCAGCCCAACTAGCGGGGGGTTCTCCTACAATGAGCAGTTCTTC | CASSPTSGGFSYNEQFF | few | TRBJ2-1 | TRBV9 | TRBD2
TGCGCCAGCAGAAAAACAGGGGACCTGAACACTGAAGCTTTCTTT | CASRKTGDLNTEAFF | NA | TRBJ1-1 | TRBV10-1 | TRBD1
TGCGCCAGCAGCTTTCAGGGGGCAGGTGAAAAACTGTTTTTT | CASSFQGAGEKLFF | NA | TRBJ1-4 | TRBV5-1 | TRBD1
TGTGCCGCCAGCGGGAGGGAGAACACCGGGGAGCTGTTTTTT | CAASGRENTGELFF | NA | TRBJ2-2 | TRBV24-1 | TRBD2
TGCAGCGTTGAGGGGCATATCAGCTCCTACAATGAGCAGTTCTTC | CSVEGHISSYNEQFF | NA | TRBJ2-1 | TRBV29-1 | NA
TGTGCCAGCAGCCTAGCGGGAAAATACAATGAGCAGTTCTTC | CASSLAGKYNEQFF | NA | TRBJ2-1 | TRBV6-5 | TRBD2
TGTGCCAGTAGTATGTTGGGCAATCCGAATCAGCCCCAGCATTTT | CASSMLGNPNQPQHF | NA | TRBJ1-5 | TRBV19 | NA
TGCGCCAGCAGTGAGTCGAGGGAGATAAGCAATCAGCCCCAGCATTTT | CASSESREISNQPQHF | NA | TRBJ1-5 | TRBV10-2 | NA
TGTGCCAGCAGCGCCTTCTCCGGGACTAGCGGGACTCACACCGGGGAGCTGTTTTTT | CASSAFSGTSGTHTGELFF | NA | TRBJ2-2 | TRBV13 | TRBD2
TGTGCCAGCAGCCTGGGACAGATTGAAGAGACCCAGTACTTC | CASSLGQIEETQYF | NA | TRBJ2-5 | TRBV5-5 | TRBD1
TGTGCCAGCGCCGGGGAGAATAATGAAAAACTGTTTTTT | CASAGENNEKLFF | NA | TRBJ1-4 | TRBV9 | NA
TGTGCCAGCAGCTTAAGCACTAACTATGGCTACACCTTC | CASSLSTNYGYTF | NA | TRBJ1-2 | TRBV5-4 | NA
TGTGCCAGCTCACCAAGGAGGCCCGGCTCACCCCTCCACTTT | CASSPRRPGSPLHF | NA | TRBJ1-6 | TRBV18 | NA